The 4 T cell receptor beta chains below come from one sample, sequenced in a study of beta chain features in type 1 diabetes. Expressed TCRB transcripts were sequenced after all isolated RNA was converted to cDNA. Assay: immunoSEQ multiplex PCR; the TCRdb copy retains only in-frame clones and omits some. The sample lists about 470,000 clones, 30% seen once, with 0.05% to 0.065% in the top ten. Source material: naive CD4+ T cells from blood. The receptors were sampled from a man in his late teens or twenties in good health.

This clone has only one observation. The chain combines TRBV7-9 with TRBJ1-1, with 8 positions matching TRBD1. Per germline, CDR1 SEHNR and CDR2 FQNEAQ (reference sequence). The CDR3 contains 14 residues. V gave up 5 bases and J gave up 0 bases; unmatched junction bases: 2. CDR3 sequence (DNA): TGTGCCAGCAGCCTACAGGGGGTGAACACTGAAGCTTTCTTT. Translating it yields CASSLQGVNTEAFF.

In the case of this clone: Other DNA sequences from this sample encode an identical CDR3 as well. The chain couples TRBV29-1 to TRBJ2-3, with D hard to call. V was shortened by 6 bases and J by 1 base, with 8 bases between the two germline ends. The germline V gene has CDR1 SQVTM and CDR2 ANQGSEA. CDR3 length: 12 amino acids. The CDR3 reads CSVDSGTDTQYF. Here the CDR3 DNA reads TGCAGCGTGGATTCGGGCACAGATACGCAGTATTTT.

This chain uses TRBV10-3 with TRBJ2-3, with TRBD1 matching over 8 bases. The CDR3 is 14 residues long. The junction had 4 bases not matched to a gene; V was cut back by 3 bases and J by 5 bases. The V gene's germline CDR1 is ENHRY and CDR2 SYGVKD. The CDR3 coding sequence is TGTGCCATCAGTGAAACGGACAGGGTAGATACGCAGTATTTT. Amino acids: CAISETDRVDTQYF.

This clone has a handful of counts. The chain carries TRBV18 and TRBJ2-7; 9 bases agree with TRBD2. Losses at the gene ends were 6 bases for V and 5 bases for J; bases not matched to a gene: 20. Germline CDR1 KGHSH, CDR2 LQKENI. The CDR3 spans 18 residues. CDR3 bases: TGTGCCAGCTCCCCTTCGAACCTAATTAGCGGGAGCGGGCACGAGCAGTACTTC. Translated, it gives CASSPSNLISGSGHEQYF.